A selection of T cell receptor beta chains follows, all from one sample in a study of graft-versus-host responses after intestinal transplantation. No antigen is known for these receptors. Libraries were prepared by immunoSEQ multiplex PCR; TCRdb keeps only in-frame clonotypes and omits some of them. The data hold over 120,000 clones, with 85% to 95% observed a single time. This material consisted of unstimulated CD4+ T cells sorted from spleen or lymph node cells, taken before intestinal transplant. These receptors were taken from a human donor who received an intestinal transplant. CDR3s include the opening cysteine and the closing phenylalanine or tryptophan. The D gene is left open where the match is weak. Clone sizes are given selectively: once, few, many, or a class where the clone is expanded.

cdr3_aa cdr3_nt j_call cdr3_length v_call clone_size d_call
CASSVEGAGNTEAFF TGTGCCAGCAGCGTAGAGGGGGCCGGGAACACTGAAGCTTTCTTT TRBJ1-1 15 TRBV9 once TRBD1
CASSPLAFSSYEQYF TGTGCCAGCAGCCCACTAGCCTTTAGCTCCTACGAGCAGTACTTC TRBJ2-7 15 TRBV6-1 . .
CASSLDNSVRTGELFF TGTGCCAGCAGCTTGGATAATAGCGTCAGAACCGGGGAGCTGTTTTTT TRBJ2-2 16 TRBV5-4 . .
CATSGRTEPHEQYF TGTGCCACCAGCGGGAGGACAGAGCCGCACGAGCAGTACTTC TRBJ2-7 14 TRBV15 . .
CASSSLSGGGSYEQYF TGTGCCAGCAGTTCCTTAAGTGGTGGTGGTTCCTACGAGCAGTACTTC TRBJ2-7 16 TRBV6-5 few .
CASSPGAGTGNQPQHF TGTGCCAGCAGCCCAGGGGCGGGGACGGGCAATCAGCCCCAGCATTTT TRBJ1-5 16 TRBV9 . .
CASSRDRGGNTEAFF TGTGCCAGCAGTCGTGACAGGGGGGGGAACACTGAAGCTTTCTTT TRBJ1-1 15 TRBV28 once TRBD1
CASSQDRGTGRNTQYF TGCGCCAGCAGCCAAGATAGGGGGACTGGCAGGAATACGCAGTATTTT TRBJ2-3 16 TRBV4-3 . .
CASSLDGRETQYF TGTGCCAGCAGCTTGGATGGGCGTGAGACCCAGTACTTC TRBJ2-5 13 TRBV5-8 . .
CASSLGGALGYTEAFF TGCGCCAGCAGCTTGGGAGGGGCGCTCGGTTACACTGAAGCTTTCTTT TRBJ1-1 16 TRBV5-1 . .
CSARMVDTQYF TGCAGTGCTAGAATGGTGGATACGCAGTATTTT TRBJ2-3 11 TRBV20-1 few .
CASSEGYSYNEQFF TGTGCCAGCAGTGAGGGCTACTCCTACAATGAGCAGTTCTTC TRBJ2-1 14 TRBV6-4 . .
CASSLTGGTDTQYF TGTGCCAGTAGCCTTACAGGGGGCACAGATACGCAGTATTTT TRBJ2-3 14 TRBV19 . TRBD1
CASSSSPGQLTDTQYF TGTGCCAGCAGCTCCTCCCCCGGACAGCTCACAGATACGCAGTATTTT TRBJ2-3 16 TRBV7-9 . .
CASSINRGRPETQYF TGTGCCAGCAGTATTAACAGGGGGCGCCCAGAGACCCAGTACTTC TRBJ2-5 15 TRBV7-2 . TRBD1
CASSLGRGRGSNEQYF TGTGCCAGCAGCTTAGGTCGGGGCAGGGGGTCCAACGAGCAGTACTTC TRBJ2-7 16 TRBV11-2 . TRBD1
CASSEALTDTQYF TGTGCCAGCAGTGAAGCGCTTACAGATACGCAGTATTTT TRBJ2-3 13 TRBV2 . .
CASKSNRADRHNEKLFF TGTGCCAGTAAGTCCAACAGGGCCGATCGGCATAATGAAAAACTGTTTTTT TRBJ1-4 17 TRBV19 . .
CASRPAGTPYNEQFF TGTGCCAGCAGACCCGCGGGGACCCCCTACAATGAGCAGTTCTTC TRBJ2-1 15 TRBV6-5 . .
CASSSDGFNSPLHF TGTGCCAGCAGTTCGGACGGATTTAATTCACCCCTCCACTTT TRBJ1-6 14 TRBV11-2 . .
CASSLYSGLPSSSYNEQFF TGTGCCAGCAGTTTATACTCGGGACTGCCTTCGAGCTCCTACAATGAGCAGTTCTTC TRBJ2-1 19 TRBV27 . .
CASSLRLGQGSGEQFF TGTGCCAGCAGCTTAAGGTTGGGACAGGGATCTGGTGAGCAGTTCTTC TRBJ2-1 16 TRBV7-3 . TRBD1
CASSFVDRDRYGYTF TGTGCCAGCAGCTTTGTGGACAGGGATCGCTATGGCTACACCTTC TRBJ1-2 15 TRBV7-9 . TRBD1
CAWTLGRAGQPQHF TGTGCCTGGACCCTCGGACGGGCGGGTCAGCCCCAGCATTTT TRBJ1-5 14 TRBV30 . .
CASSQQGRDEKLFF TGTGCCAGCAGTCAACAGGGTCGAGATGAAAAACTGTTTTTT TRBJ1-4 14 TRBV27 . .
CASSYSSAGRAGEQFF TGTGCCAGCAGTTACTCGAGCGCCGGGAGGGCAGGTGAGCAGTTCTTC TRBJ2-1 16 TRBV6-5 . TRBD2
CASSSRTSGGHEQYF TGTGCCAGCAGCTCCAGGACTAGCGGGGGTCACGAGCAGTACTTC TRBJ2-7 15 TRBV11-1 few TRBD2
CASSYPTPRGTEAFF TGTGCCAGCAGTTACCCTACCCCCCGGGGGACTGAAGCTTTCTTT TRBJ1-1 15 TRBV28 few .
CAWGRAPNEKLFF TGTGCCTGGGGGAGGGCGCCCAATGAAAAACTGTTTTTT TRBJ1-4 13 TRBV30 once .
CASSLTSGSPDTQYF TGTGCCAGCAGCTTAACTAGCGGGAGCCCAGATACGCAGTATTTT TRBJ2-3 15 TRBV7-2 . TRBD2
CASSQLSLNTEAFF TGCGCCAGCAGCCAACTAAGTTTGAACACTGAAGCTTTCTTT TRBJ1-1 14 TRBV4-3 . .
CASSRYRGYNEQFF TGTGCCAGCAGCCGCTACAGGGGCTACAATGAGCAGTTCTTC TRBJ2-1 14 TRBV5-4 . TRBD1
CASTGGGGQPQHF TGTGCCAGTACAGGGGGCGGAGGTCAGCCCCAGCATTTT TRBJ1-5 13 TRBV2 . TRBD1
CASTRHSQETQYF TGTGCCAGCACCCGGCACTCCCAAGAGACCCAGTACTTC TRBJ2-5 13 TRBV6-5 few .
CATQGNNQPQHF TGCGCCACACAGGGGAACAATCAGCCCCAGCATTTT TRBJ1-5 12 TRBV10-2 . TRBD1
CASSFAGDTTNEKLVF TGCGCCAGCAGCTTTGCAGGAGATACAACTAATGAAAAACTGGTTTTT TRBJ1-4 16 TRBV5-1 . .
CASSMSRGANTGELFF TGTGCCAGTAGTATGTCTCGAGGCGCGAACACCGGGGAGCTGTTTTTT TRBJ2-2 16 TRBV19 . .
CASSLDGRDYEQYF TGTGCCAGCAGCTTAGACGGGCGGGACTACGAGCAGTACTTC TRBJ2-7 14 TRBV11-2 . .
CASSSTNQPQHF TGTGCCAGCAGCTCTACTAATCAGCCCCAGCATTTT TRBJ1-5 12 TRBV7-2 . .
CASSIIADTQYF TGTGCCAGTAGTATAATAGCAGATACGCAGTATTTT TRBJ2-3 12 TRBV19 . .
CASSYFGGSEKLFF TGTGCCAGCAGTTACTTTGGAGGGAGTGAAAAACTGTTTTTT TRBJ1-4 14 TRBV6-5 . .
CASSRTGAYNEQFF TGTGCCAGCAGCCGGACAGGGGCATACAATGAGCAGTTCTTC TRBJ2-1 14 TRBV28 . TRBD1
CASSNAGTGVGYTF TGTGCCAGTAGTAACGCCGGGACAGGGGTCGGCTACACCTTC TRBJ1-2 14 TRBV19 . TRBD1
CASSRTGVREQYF TGTGCCAGCAGTCGGACGGGGGTGCGCGAGCAGTACTTC TRBJ2-7 13 TRBV7-2 . .
CASSLRIAGGGAKNIQYF TGTGCCAGCAGCTTACGGATAGCGGGAGGAGGGGCCAAAAACATTCAGTACTTC TRBJ2-4 18 TRBV7-8 . TRBD2
CASRLRLMNTEAFF TGTGCCAGCAGACTACGGCTCATGAACACTGAAGCTTTCTTT TRBJ1-1 14 TRBV28 . .
CASSRDVEQFF TGTGCCAGCAGTCGGGACGTTGAGCAGTTCTTC TRBJ2-1 11 TRBV2 . .
CASSLVASGRGNTGELFF TGTGCCAGCAGCTTAGTGGCTAGCGGGAGGGGGAACACCGGGGAGCTGTTTTTT TRBJ2-2 18 TRBV7-2 . TRBD2